Listed below are T cell receptor beta chains from one sample, sequenced in a study of neurological immune-mediated disorders. TCRdb used MiXCR to reprocess the 5' RACE reads, holding one entry per CDR3 protein. The data contain roughly 61,000 distinct CDR3 sequences, nearly 25% of them seen just once; the ten biggest clones take up about 4.5%. Sequences were obtained from PBMCs. The receptors derive from a man in his fifties or sixties with HTLV-1-associated myelopathy (HAM/TSP). Each CDR3 is given with its conserved first and last residue. The D gene is left open where the match is weak. Expanded clones get a size class; other rows say once, few or many, or leave the size out.

v_call	clone_size	d_call	j_call	cdr3_nt	cdr3_aa
TRBV6-5	many	NA	TRBJ1-6	TGTGCCAGCAGTTATACCAATTCACCCCTCCACTTT	CASSYTNSPLHF
TRBV5-1	many	TRBD1	TRBJ2-7	TGCGCCAGCAGCTTCGACAGGGGAACCCCCTTCTCCTCCCACGAGCAGTACTTC	CASSFDRGTPFSSHEQYF
TRBV7-8	many	TRBD2	TRBJ2-7	TGTGCCAGCAGCTTAGCGGGACCCACTAGCGGCACCTACGAGCAGTACTTC	CASSLAGPTSGTYEQYF
TRBV5-6	many	TRBD1	TRBJ1-3	TGTGCCAGCAGCTATGTACGACAGGGACTCTCTAAATCTGGAAACACCATATATTTT	CASSYVRQGLSKSGNTIYF
TRBV27	many	TRBD2	TRBJ2-3	TGTGCCAGCAGTTTTTCTGAGGCGGGAGGGGATACGCAGTATTTT	CASSFSEAGGDTQYF
TRBV29-1	many	TRBD2	TRBJ2-1	TGCAGCGTTAGGACTAGCGGGAGGGACAATGAGCAGTTCTTC	CSVRTSGRDNEQFF
TRBV6-6	few	TRBD1	TRBJ2-2	TGTGCCAGCAGTTACAGTGGACAGGGGGCCGGGGAGCTGTTTTTT	CASSYSGQGAGELFF
TRBV12-3/TRBV12-4	many	NA	TRBJ2-2	TGTGCCAGCAGTTTAAATGGTGGGATTCCCGGGGAGCTGTTTTTT	CASSLNGGIPGELFF
TRBV5-1	many	NA	TRBJ2-2	TGCGCCAGCAGCTTGGCCCCGCCCCGAGAGGCCGGGGAGCTGTTTTTT	CASSLAPPREAGELFF
TRBV5-1	many	NA	TRBJ2-7	TGCGCCAGCAGCCCGCAGGGCAGCATAACCTACGAGCAGTACTTC	CASSPQGSITYEQYF
TRBV28	many	TRBD1	TRBJ1-1	TGTGCCAGCAGGGGGGAACAGGGGACCACTGAAGCTTTCTTT	CASRGEQGTTEAFF
TRBV12-3/TRBV12-4	many	TRBD2	TRBJ2-7	TGTGCCAGCAGTTTTGGCGGGAGGTCCAACGAGCAGTACTTC	CASSFGGRSNEQYF
TRBV15	NA	NA	TRBJ1-2	TGTGCCACCAGCAGAGATCGGGGGCAAGATGGCTACACCTTC	CATSRDRGQDGYTF
TRBV20-1	many	NA	TRBJ2-1	TGCAGTGCTCCCTCCGGGACTGGGAGCCTCCACAATGAGCAGTTCTTC	CSAPSGTGSLHNEQFF
TRBV5-1	many	NA	TRBJ2-2	TGCGCCAGCAGCCCTGGGGCCGGGGAGCTGTTTTTT	CASSPGAGELFF
TRBV12-3/TRBV12-4	many	NA	TRBJ1-6	TGTGCCAGCGCAGGTCTTAGGGATTCACCCCTCCACTTT	CASAGLRDSPLHF
TRBV29-1	NA	TRBD2	TRBJ2-5	TGCAGCGTTGTGCGGGGGGCGCAGGTAGAGACCCAGCACTTC	CSVVRGAQVETQHF
TRBV5-1	few	TRBD1	TRBJ2-7	TGCGCCAGCAGCTCAACAGGGGATCCCTACGAGCAGTACTTC	CASSSTGDPYEQYF
TRBV20-1	many	NA	TRBJ2-1	TGCAGTGCTCCATACCTGAGCTCCTACAATGAGCAGTTCTTC	CSAPYLSSYNEQFF
TRBV9	many	NA	TRBJ2-3	TGTGCCAGCAGCGTAGACACCACAGATACGCAGTATTTT	CASSVDTTDTQYF
TRBV5-1	NA	TRBD2	TRBJ2-7	TGCGCCAGCAGCTCTCTTCGGGAGGACCACTACGAGCAGTACTTC	CASSSLREDHYEQYF
TRBV7-9	many	NA	TRBJ2-2	TGTGCCAGCAGCTTAGGGAGCTGGCTTATCACCGGGGAGCTGTTTTTT	CASSLGSWLITGELFF
TRBV10-2	many	TRBD2	TRBJ2-1	TGCGCCAGCATCTCCGGGACTAGCGGGAGAACAGTATCCAATGAGCAGTTCTTC	CASISGTSGRTVSNEQFF
TRBV6-5	many	NA	TRBJ2-1	TGTGCCAGCAGTTACTACCGATTGGGGGGAGGCCGACACAATGAGCAGTTCTTC	CASSYYRLGGGRHNEQFF
TRBV29-1	many	NA	TRBJ2-1	TGCAGCGTATTCCTCCTTATTTTATCCTACAATGAGCAGTTCTTC	CSVFLLILSYNEQFF
TRBV7-2	NA	NA	TRBJ1-1	TGTGCCAGCATCCCCGCGACATGGGCGCACACTGAAGCTTTCTTT	CASIPATWAHTEAFF
TRBV7-8	many	NA	TRBJ1-5	TGTGCCAGCAGCTTATCTTCCGGGAGCGGGCCCCAGCATTTT	CASSLSSGSGPQHF
TRBV20-1	many	NA	TRBJ1-3	TGCAGTGCCCGGCGAGGGAGCTCTGGAAACACCATATATTTT	CSARRGSSGNTIYF
TRBV5-1	many	NA	TRBJ1-1	TGCGCCAGCAGCTTGGGGGCAGGGAGGAACACTGAAGCTTTCTTT	CASSLGAGRNTEAFF
TRBV28	NA	NA	TRBJ1-1	TGTGCCAGCTCCTTAGGCGGGGCCCAAGGGCCCAGGACTGAAGCTTTCTTT	CASSLGGAQGPRTEAFF
TRBV20-1	NA	NA	TRBJ2-1	TGCAGTGCTAGAGATTTTGCCGGGATTGCCTCTGAGCAGTTCTTC	CSARDFAGIASEQFF
TRBV27	many	NA	TRBJ1-2	TGTGCCAGCAGTTACACCGGGACGATGGGCGGCTACACCTTC	CASSYTGTMGGYTF
TRBV20-1	many	NA	TRBJ2-3	TGCAGTGCTAGGGACCTCGAGGGTGTGGGTACGCAGTATTTT	CSARDLEGVGTQYF
TRBV11-3	many	NA	TRBJ2-2	TGTGCCAGCAGCTTAGGGATATCCACCGGGGAGCTGTTTTTT	CASSLGISTGELFF
TRBV20-1	many	NA	TRBJ2-1	TGCAGTGCTTCCGGGTTTGCGAATGAGCAGTTCTTC	CSASGFANEQFF
TRBV20-1	medium-sized	NA	TRBJ1-1	TGCAGTGCTTTAGTTATGAACACTGAAGCTTTCTTT	CSALVMNTEAFF
TRBV5-1	many	NA	TRBJ2-1	TGCGCCAGCAGCGTACGGGACAAGCTTTTAAGGAGCTCCTACAATGAGCAGTTCTTC	CASSVRDKLLRSSYNEQFF
TRBV20-1	many	TRBD2	TRBJ2-3	TGCAGTGCTAGGCGATGGACTAGCGGGAGAGATACGCAGTATTTT	CSARRWTSGRDTQYF
TRBV11-2	NA	NA	TRBJ1-1	TGTGCCAGCAGCTTAGAGGGGAGGGATCAGGCTTTCTTT	CASSLEGRDQAFF
TRBV3-1	many	NA	TRBJ1-1	TGTGCCAGCGGGGGCAGCGGGGACACTGAAGCTTTCTTT	CASGGSGDTEAFF
TRBV4-2	once	NA	TRBJ2-7	TGTGCCAGCAGCCAAGAGGAGGGGTTTACCACCTTCTACGAGCAGTACTTC	CASSQEEGFTTFYEQYF
TRBV12-2	few	NA	TRBJ2-1	TGTGCAAGTCGCTCTGCTCGGGTTGTGCTAGCGGGACCGGAACAGAGTCCTCCCTACAATGAGCAGTTCTTC	CASRSARVVLAGPEQSPPYNEQFF
TRBV5-1	many	NA	TRBJ1-1	TGCGCCAGCAGCTTGAGTCAGGGGATGGGTAAAGCTTTCTTT	CASSLSQGMGKAFF
TRBV10-3	many	NA	TRBJ2-7	TGTGCCATCTCTCTGGGGGCAGGATCCTACGAGCAGTACTTC	CAISLGAGSYEQYF
TRBV14	many	NA	TRBJ2-7	TGTGCCAGCAGCCAAATAATACCGGGCCCGCCCTACGAGCAGTACTTC	CASSQIIPGPPYEQYF
TRBV5-1	many	NA	TRBJ2-5	TGCGCCAGCAGCCCTGGGGACATGGGTCGGGTCCAGTACTTC	CASSPGDMGRVQYF
TRBV7-9	many	TRBD2	TRBJ2-3	TGTGCCAGCAGCTTGGCTAGCGGAATAAATCCAGATACGCAGTATTTT	CASSLASGINPDTQYF
TRBV20-1	many	NA	TRBJ2-1	TGCAGCGCTTTCGTCGACCGGGACAATGAGCAGTTCTTC	CSAFVDRDNEQFF
TRBV2	NA	NA	TRBJ1-4	TGTGCCAGCAGTTTAGACAGGAGGGAAAAACTGTTTTTT	CASSLDRREKLFF
TRBV3-1	many	TRBD1	TRBJ1-2	TGTGCCAGCAGCCAACGGACAGGGAGCGGCTACACCTTC	CASSQRTGSGYTF
TRBV12-3/TRBV12-4	many	TRBD1	TRBJ1-3	TGTGCCAGCAGTCGGGGACAGGGCTTCCTCTCTGGAAACACCATATATTTT	CASSRGQGFLSGNTIYF
TRBV30	NA	NA	TRBJ2-3	TGTGCCTGGAGTGTATATTATCCCGCAGGCAGCCTTAGCACAGATACGCAGTATTTT	CAWSVYYPAGSLSTDTQYF
TRBV20-1	many	NA	TRBJ1-4	TGCAGTGCTAGGGAGACAGGCGGTAGGGGAAAACTGTTTTTT	CSARETGGRGKLFF
TRBV5-1	many	NA	TRBJ2-3	TGCGCCAGCAGTTCCTTTGAGCCGGGACTTTCCACAGATACGCAGTATTTT	CASSSFEPGLSTDTQYF
TRBV20-1	many	NA	TRBJ1-3	TGCAGTGCTCCTTGGGGCGGCTCTGGAAACACCATATATTTT	CSAPWGGSGNTIYF
TRBV14	many	NA	TRBJ1-4	TGTGCCAGCAGCCAAAGTACGGGGATGGGAGAAAAACTGTTTTTT	CASSQSTGMGEKLFF
TRBV14	NA	NA	TRBJ2-5	TGTGCCAGCAGCCAAGAGGTGGGGCAGCAAGAGACCCAGTACTTC	CASSQEVGQQETQYF
TRBV7-9	many	NA	TRBJ2-1	TGTGCCAGCAGCCCCCTACTAGAAACTAATGAGCAGTTCTTC	CASSPLLETNEQFF
TRBV7-2	many	TRBD1	TRBJ2-5	TGTGCCAGTAACAGGGGCGCGGGAGAGACCCAGTACTTC	CASNRGAGETQYF